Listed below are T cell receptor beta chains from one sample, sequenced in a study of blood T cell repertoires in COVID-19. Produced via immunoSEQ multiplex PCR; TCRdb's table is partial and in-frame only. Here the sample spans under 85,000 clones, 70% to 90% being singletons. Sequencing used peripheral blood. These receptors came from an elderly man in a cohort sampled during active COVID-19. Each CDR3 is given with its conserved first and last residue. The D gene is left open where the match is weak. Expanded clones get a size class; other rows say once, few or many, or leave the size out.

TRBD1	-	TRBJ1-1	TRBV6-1	CASSRGQGGEAFF	TGTGCCAGCAGTAGAGGACAGGGGGGTGAAGCTTTCTTT
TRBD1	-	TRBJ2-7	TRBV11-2	CASSLILTGGHEQYF	TGTGCCAGCAGTTTGATACTGACAGGGGGCCACGAGCAGTACTTC
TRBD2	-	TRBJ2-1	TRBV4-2	CASSQESSGGPNEQFF	TGTGCCAGCAGCCAAGAATCGAGCGGGGGTCCCAATGAGCAGTTCTTC
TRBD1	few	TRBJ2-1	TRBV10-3	CAISDRTGSNEQFF	TGTGCCATCAGTGACCGGACAGGGAGCAATGAGCAGTTCTTC
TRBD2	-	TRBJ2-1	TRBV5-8	CASSLGTSPYNEQFF	TGTGCCAGCAGCTTGGGGACTAGTCCTTACAATGAGCAGTTCTTC
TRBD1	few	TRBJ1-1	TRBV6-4	CASRETGFGEAFF	TGTGCCAGCAGAGAGACAGGGTTTGGGGAAGCTTTCTTT
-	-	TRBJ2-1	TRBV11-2	CASSVRGSYNEQFF	TGTGCCAGCAGCGTCAGGGGTTCCTACAATGAGCAGTTCTTC
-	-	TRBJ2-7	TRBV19	CASSIPGFEQYF	TGTGCCAGTAGTATCCCGGGGTTCGAGCAGTACTTC
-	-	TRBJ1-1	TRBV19	CASSEGTNTEAFF	TGTGCCAGTAGTGAGGGAACTAACACTGAAGCTTTCTTT
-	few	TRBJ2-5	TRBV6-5	CASSRSGQETQYF	TGTGCCAGCAGTCGCTCGGGACAAGAGACCCAGTACTTC
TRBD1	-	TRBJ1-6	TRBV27	CASSLIRDSANPSPLHF	TGTGCCAGCAGTTTAATTCGGGACAGTGCCAACCCTTCACCCCTCCACTTT
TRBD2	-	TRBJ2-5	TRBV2	CASSETTSGETQYF	TGTGCCAGCAGTGAAACAACTAGCGGGGAGACCCAGTACTTC
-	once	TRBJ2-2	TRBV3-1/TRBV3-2	CASSQGKNTGELFF	TGTGCCAGCAGCCAGGGCAAGAACACCGGGGAGCTGTTTTTT
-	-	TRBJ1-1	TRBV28	CASSPSPDRNTEAFF	TGTGCCAGCAGCCCCTCCCCGGACAGGAACACTGAAGCTTTCTTT
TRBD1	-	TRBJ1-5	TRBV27	CASSLTVGTGASNQPQHF	TGTGCCAGCAGTTTAACCGTCGGGACAGGGGCCAGCAATCAGCCCCAGCATTTT
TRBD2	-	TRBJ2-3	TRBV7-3	CASSYGGSGGPILSTDTQYF	TGTGCCAGCAGCTACGGGGGTAGCGGGGGGCCAATACTTAGCACAGATACGCAGTATTTT
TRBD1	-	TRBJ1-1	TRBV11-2	CASSTQTGVTEAFF	TGTGCCAGCAGCACCCAGACAGGGGTGACTGAAGCTTTCTTT
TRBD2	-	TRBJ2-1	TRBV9	CASSVSGVAYNEQFF	TGTGCCAGCAGCGTGAGCGGGGTGGCCTACAATGAGCAGTTCTTC
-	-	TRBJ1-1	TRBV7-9	CASSLGVGRIVTEAFF	TGTGCCAGCAGCTTAGGAGTCGGTCGAATAGTCACTGAAGCTTTCTTT
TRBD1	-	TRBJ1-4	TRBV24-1	CATSSGQNEKLFF	TGTGCCACCAGTTCGGGACAGAATGAAAAGCTGTTTTTT
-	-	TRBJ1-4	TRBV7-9	CASSPTTYNEKLFF	TGTGCCAGCAGCCCAACAACGTACAATGAAAAACTGTTTTTT
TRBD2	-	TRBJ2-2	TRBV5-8	CASSRGLANTGELFF	TGTGCCAGCAGCCGTGGACTAGCAAACACCGGGGAGCTGTTTTTT
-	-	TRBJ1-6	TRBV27	CASSSSGRVGSPLHF	TGTGCCAGCAGTTCCTCGGGCAGGGTGGGTTCACCCCTCCACTTT
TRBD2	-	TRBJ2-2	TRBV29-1	CSVVAGVGELFF	TGCAGCGTTGTAGCGGGGGTGGGGGAGCTGTTTTTT
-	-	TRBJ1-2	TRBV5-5	CASSYTMGRQYGYTF	TGTGCCAGCAGCTACACTATGGGTAGACAGTATGGCTACACCTTC
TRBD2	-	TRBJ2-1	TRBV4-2	CASSQVPGGLLNEQFF	TGTGCCAGCAGCCAAGTCCCGGGGGGGCTCCTCAATGAGCAGTTCTTC
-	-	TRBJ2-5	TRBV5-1	CASSTGDSPQETQYF	TGCGCCAGCAGCACCGGCGACAGCCCCCAAGAGACCCAGTACTTC
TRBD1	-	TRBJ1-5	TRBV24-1	CATSALDRISNQPQHF	TGTGCCACCAGTGCCCTGGACAGGATTAGCAATCAGCCCCAGCATTTT
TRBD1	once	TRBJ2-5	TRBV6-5	CASRTTGGSQYF	TGTGCCAGCAGGACTACAGGGGGATCCCAGTACTTC
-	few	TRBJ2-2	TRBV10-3	CAISEFRAGELFF	TGTGCCATCAGTGAGTTCCGAGCCGGGGAGCTGTTTTTT
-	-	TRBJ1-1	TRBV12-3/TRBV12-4	CASSLGGEAFF	TGTGCCAGCAGTTTGGGGGGTGAAGCTTTCTTT
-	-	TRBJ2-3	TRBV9	CASSVVQGGFTDTQYF	TGTGCCAGCAGCGTAGTACAGGGGGGGTTCACAGATACGCAGTATTTT
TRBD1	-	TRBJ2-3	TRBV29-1	CSTRTGKGTDTQYF	TGCAGCACACGGACAGGGAAAGGCACAGATACGCAGTATTTT
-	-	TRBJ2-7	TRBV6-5	CASTAVGTGKYEQYF	TGTGCCAGCACCGCGGTAGGTACTGGAAAGTACGAGCAGTACTTC
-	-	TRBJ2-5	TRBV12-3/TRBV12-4	CASSLIRGETQYF	TGTGCCAGCAGTTTAATACGGGGAGAGACCCAGTACTTC
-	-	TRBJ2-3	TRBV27	CASSLSLASTDTQYF	TGTGCCAGCAGTTTATCGTTAGCCAGCACAGATACGCAGTATTTT